This T cell receptor beta chain emerged from a study of T-cell reconstitution after alpha-beta-depleted transplantation in children. As it was prepared, the TCRbeta library received unique molecular identifiers. TCRdb reanalysed the PCR reads using MiXCR and keeps one entry per CDR3 protein. The table records about 500,000 distinct CDR3 sequences, 30% to 35% of them present only once. Germline CDR1 and CDR2: KGHDR and SFDVKD. This CDR3 is 16 amino acids long. Trimming left V 3 bases short and J 9 bases short, with 20 bases between. The chain combines TRBV24-1 with TRBJ2-1, with a tentative D call TRBD2 (7 bases). The sequencing used PBMCs from the stem cell graft donor, collected from the stem cell graft. The receptor's source is a human donor who donated a stem cell graft to a child with aplastic anemia. The CDR3 loop is CATSDLRGADEREQFF. As DNA, the CDR3 is TGTGCCACCAGTGATCTCCGGGGGGCCGACGAGCGTGAGCAGTTCTTC.